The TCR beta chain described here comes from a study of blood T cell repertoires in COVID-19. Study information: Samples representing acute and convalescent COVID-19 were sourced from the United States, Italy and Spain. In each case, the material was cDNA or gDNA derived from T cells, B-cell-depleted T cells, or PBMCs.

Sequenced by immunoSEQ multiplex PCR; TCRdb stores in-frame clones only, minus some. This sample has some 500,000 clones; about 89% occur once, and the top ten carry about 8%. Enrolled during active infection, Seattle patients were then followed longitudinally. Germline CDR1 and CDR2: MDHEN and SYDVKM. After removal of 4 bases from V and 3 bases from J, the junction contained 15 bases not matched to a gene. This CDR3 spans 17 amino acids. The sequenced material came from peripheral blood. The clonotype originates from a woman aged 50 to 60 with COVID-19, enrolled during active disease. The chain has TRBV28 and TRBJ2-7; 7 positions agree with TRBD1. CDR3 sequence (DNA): TGTGCCAGCAGTTCCCCCTACCGGGACAGCCTTTACTACGAGCAGTACTTC. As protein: CASSSPYRDSLYYEQYF.